The clone carrying this TCR beta chain was recorded at least ten times. Its cognate antigen is unknown. As the method for making TCR beta libraries, quantitative 5'-RACE with molecular barcodes was used. TCRdb independently ran MiXCR on the 5' RACE reads; one entry per CDR3 protein. The profile covers about 17,000 distinct CDR3 sequences, with approximately 8.4% appearing a single time and around 37% taken by the ten largest. CDR1 and CDR2 (germline): MRHNA, SNTAGT. V shed 6 bases and J shed 1 base, with 9 bases lying between them. This CDR3 is built from 13 residues. This sample is drawn from a study of CD8 T cells in ankylosing spondylitis. General study results and limits: A motif in TCR beta, a set of several highly homologous variants, appeared characteristic of ankylosing spondylitis blood. Disease-linked clones reportedly showed significant enrichment in matched ankylosing spondylitis synovial fluid.

Sequencing was done on a sample of blood. The clonotype comes from a male donor with ankylosing spondylitis or in good health (not recorded which). The chain employs TRBV6-4 and TRBJ1-1, with D perhaps TRBD1 (5 bases). The CDR3 loop reads CASSDTGNTEAFF. CDR3 coding DNA: TGTGCCAGCAGCGACACAGGGAACACTGAAGCTTTCTTT.